These T cell receptor beta chains were read from a single sample in a study of blood T cell repertoires in COVID-19. The assay was immunoSEQ multiplex PCR, and TCRdb's table has in-frame clones only and misses some. The sample carries a few hundred thousand clones, nearly 90% recorded once. The sequencing sample was made of PBMCs or T cells enriched from blood (not recorded which). The receptors originated from a woman between 45 and 65 years old who had been exposed to COVID-19. Each CDR3 is given with its conserved first and last residue. Fields, in order: D gene, J gene, clone size, V gene, CDR3 DNA, CDR3 protein. D genes are given only for firm matches. Only part of the rows carry a size: once, few, many, or a class if the clone is expanded.

TRBD1	TRBJ1-6	-	TRBV27	TGTGCCAGCAGTATGTCAGGGGGAGATTCACCCCTCCACTTT	CASSMSGGDSPLHF
TRBD2	TRBJ2-3	-	TRBV11-2	TGTGCCAGCAGCTTAGGGGCTAGCGGGTCCGGCCCGGATACGCAGTATTTT	CASSLGASGSGPDTQYF
TRBD2	TRBJ2-7	-	TRBV5-1	TGCGCCAGCAGCTTGGCCCCCGGGACTAGCGGGGCCGAGCAGTACTTC	CASSLAPGTSGAEQYF
-	TRBJ2-3	-	TRBV6-5	TGTGCCAGCACACGTACAGCTAGCACAGATACGCAGTATTTT	CASTRTASTDTQYF
TRBD1	TRBJ2-1	once	TRBV15	TGTGCCACCAGCAGAGGAGGGACAGGGAGGTACGATGAGCAGTTCTTC	CATSRGGTGRYDEQFF
-	TRBJ1-4	-	TRBV5-1	TGCGCCAGCAGCTCGGGTCAGACTAATGAAAAACTGTTTTTT	CASSSGQTNEKLFF
-	TRBJ2-7	-	TRBV5-1	TGCGCCAGCAGCTTGGGGTGGGCAGGCGCCGTCATCGAGCAGTACTTC	CASSLGWAGAVIEQYF
TRBD1	TRBJ2-5	-	TRBV19	TGTGCCAGTAGCAGACAGGGGTTACGGGAGACCCAGTACTTC	CASSRQGLRETQYF
TRBD2	TRBJ2-5	-	TRBV2	TGTGCCAGCAGTGTTTTTAGCGGGACCCAAGAGACCCAGTACTTC	CASSVFSGTQETQYF
TRBD1	TRBJ1-5	-	TRBV28	TGTGCCAGCAGTTTATTGAGGACAGGACAATATAGCAATCAGCCCCAGCATTTT	CASSLLRTGQYSNQPQHF
-	TRBJ2-5	-	TRBV5-1	TGCGCCAGCAGCCAAGGACACAGAGAGACCCAGTACTTC	CASSQGHRETQYF
-	TRBJ2-3	-	TRBV11-2	TGTGCCAGCAGCCTCGCGGGGAGCACAGATACGCAGTATTTT	CASSLAGSTDTQYF
-	TRBJ1-2	-	TRBV7-8	TGTGCCAGCAGCCCGAGGGAGCGGGTTGGCTACACCTTC	CASSPRERVGYTF
TRBD1	TRBJ1-4	-	TRBV5-8	TGTGCCAGCAGCGTCGGACAGGGTGAAAAACTGTTTTTT	CASSVGQGEKLFF
TRBD1	TRBJ1-2	-	TRBV2	TGTGCCAGCAGTGAAGAGACAGGGGGATACTATGGCTACACCTTC	CASSEETGGYYGYTF
-	TRBJ2-5	-	TRBV7-9	TGTGCCAGCAGCTTGTCTTTCCAAGAGACCCAGTACTTC	CASSLSFQETQYF
-	TRBJ2-5	-	TRBV5-1	TGCGCCAGCAGCTTGACAGGGCCCCAAGAGACCCAGTACTTC	CASSLTGPQETQYF
TRBD1	TRBJ2-2	few	TRBV7-9	TGTGCCAGCAGCTTATCCCGGACAGGGAGAACCGGGGAGCTGTTTTTT	CASSLSRTGRTGELFF
-	TRBJ1-2	-	TRBV2	TGTGCCAGCCAGTCGGACAGACGAAACTATGGCTACACCTTC	CASQSDRRNYGYTF
-	TRBJ2-2	once	TRBV6-1	TGTGCCAGCAGTGAACCAGGCTGGGCCCCGAGCGGGGAGCTGTTTTTT	CASSEPGWAPSGELFF
-	TRBJ2-7	-	TRBV28	TGTGCCAGCAGTTCCGGGACATCTTATTACGAGCAGTACTTC	CASSSGTSYYEQYF
TRBD2	TRBJ2-7	-	TRBV7-2	TGTGCCAGCAGCTTAAGTCCTAGCGGCTACGAGCAGTACTTC	CASSLSPSGYEQYF
-	TRBJ2-6	-	TRBV12-3/TRBV12-4	TGTGCCAGCAGTTCAACTGGGGCCAACGTCCTGACTTTC	CASSSTGANVLTF
-	TRBJ2-3	-	TRBV9	TGTGCCAGCACTCAAGGGGGGGGAACAGATACGCAGTATTTT	CASTQGGGTDTQYF
TRBD1	TRBJ1-5	-	TRBV10-2	TGCGCCAGCAGAGTAGGGACAGGGAATCAGCCCCAGCATTTT	CASRVGTGNQPQHF
TRBD1	TRBJ1-2	once	TRBV28	TGTGCCAGCATCACTGGTGGGGACAGGGGGTATGGCTACACCTTC	CASITGGDRGYGYTF
TRBD2	TRBJ2-7	-	TRBV28	TGTGCCAGCAGAAAGGCCGGGACTAGTCTCCACGAGCAGTACTTC	CASRKAGTSLHEQYF
TRBD1	TRBJ2-6	-	TRBV28	TGTGCCAGCAGTTTGGGCGACAGGGGATCTTCGGGGGCCAACGTCCTGACTTTC	CASSLGDRGSSGANVLTF
TRBD1	TRBJ1-5	-	TRBV18	TGTGCCAGCTCTCCCGGGACAGTATATAGCAATCAGCCCCAGCATTTT	CASSPGTVYSNQPQHF
-	TRBJ1-2	-	TRBV6-5	TGTGCCAGCAGACACATACAGGAAAACTATGGCTACACCTTC	CASRHIQENYGYTF
-	TRBJ2-4	-	TRBV7-2	TGTGCCAGCAGCCCCGAGGGGCGCGGGATAAGGAACATTCAGTACTTC	CASSPEGRGIRNIQYF
TRBD1	TRBJ2-7	-	TRBV19	TGTGCCAGTAGTATTCGGACAGGGAACTACGAGCAGTACTTC	CASSIRTGNYEQYF
-	TRBJ1-2	-	TRBV5-6	TGTGCCAGCAGCTTGGCAGGGGCAAGCTATGGCTACACCTTC	CASSLAGASYGYTF
-	TRBJ1-1	-	TRBV28	TGTGCCACCACTCCCCCGGGGGGCGCTCTGAACACTGAAGCTTTCTTT	CATTPPGGALNTEAFF
TRBD1	TRBJ1-2	-	TRBV5-1	TGCGCCAGCAGCTTGGCCGGGGACAGGGGCTATGGCTACACCTTC	CASSLAGDRGYGYTF
-	TRBJ2-3	-	TRBV5-4	TGTGCCAGCAGCTTGGGGCGACTCGGGTACACAGATACGCAGTATTTT	CASSLGRLGYTDTQYF
-	TRBJ1-1	-	TRBV27	TGTGCCAGCAGCGAAAGCCACAGGAGAACTTTCTTT	CASSESHRRTFF
-	TRBJ2-3	once	TRBV6-5	TGTGCCAGCCCAGGAGGTTGGAGCACAGATACGCAGTATTTT	CASPGGWSTDTQYF
-	TRBJ1-2	-	TRBV5-1	TGCGCCAGCAGCTTGGACACCAACTATGGCTACACCTTC	CASSLDTNYGYTF
-	TRBJ1-2	-	TRBV10-3	TGTGCCATCAGTGAGTCGACCGGAGGATCAAACTATGGCTACACCTTC	CAISESTGGSNYGYTF
TRBD2	TRBJ2-5	-	TRBV19	TGTGCCAGTAGTAGCGACGCCATACTAGCGGGGGGTCCGGAGACCCAGTACTTC	CASSSDAILAGGPETQYF
-	TRBJ2-5	-	TRBV5-1	TGCGCCAGCAGCGGCGGGTTCGAAGAGACCCAGTACTTC	CASSGGFEETQYF
TRBD1	TRBJ1-2	-	TRBV20-1	TGCAGTGCTAGTCGACAGGGACTTAACTATGGCTACACCTTC	CSASRQGLNYGYTF
TRBD2	TRBJ2-5	-	TRBV4-2	TGTGCCAGCAGCCAAGAAACGGGGGGGCCAGAGACCCAGTACTTC	CASSQETGGPETQYF
-	TRBJ2-3	-	TRBV4-1	TGCGCCAGCAGCCACCCGAGAGGAGGGGACACAGATACGCAGTATTTT	CASSHPRGGDTDTQYF
-	TRBJ1-6	-	TRBV19	TGTGCCAGTAGTCTAGGAGGCTCCTATAATTCACCCCTCCACTTT	CASSLGGSYNSPLHF
TRBD1	TRBJ2-7	-	TRBV7-9	TGTGCCAGCAGCTCTGGGACAGGTTCCTACGAGCAGTACTTC	CASSSGTGSYEQYF
-	TRBJ2-5	-	TRBV7-2	TGTGCCAGCAGTGTCTCCAGGTGGACCCAGTACTTC	CASSVSRWTQYF
TRBD2	TRBJ2-5	-	TRBV5-1	TGCGCCAGCAGCGGGGACAGCGGGGGGGAGACCCAGTACTTC	CASSGDSGGETQYF
TRBD1	TRBJ1-2	once	TRBV28	TGTGCCAGCAGTTTAGCTCCGGACAGGGCTTATTTTGGCTACACCTTC	CASSLAPDRAYFGYTF
TRBD1	TRBJ1-2	-	TRBV28	TGTGCCAGCAGAACTGACAGGGCTCGTGGCTACACCTTC	CASRTDRARGYTF
-	TRBJ2-1	-	TRBV30	TGTGCCTGGAGTGTAACCACAGCCTACAATGAGCAGTTCTTC	CAWSVTTAYNEQFF
TRBD1	TRBJ2-1	-	TRBV7-6	TGTGCCAGCAGCCACAGGGGCGATGAGCAGTTCTTC	CASSHRGDEQFF
-	TRBJ1-1	few	TRBV27	TGTGCCAGCAACCCCAAGGGACACCCGAACACTGAAGCTTTCTTT	CASNPKGHPNTEAFF
-	TRBJ1-6	-	TRBV11-3	TGTGCCAGCAGCTTAGATCAAATCTCACCCCTCCACTTT	CASSLDQISPLHF
-	TRBJ1-5	-	TRBV19	TGTGCCAGTAGGCGAGGGGGGGGAGGCAATCAGCCCCAGCATTTT	CASRRGGGGNQPQHF
-	TRBJ1-4	few	TRBV4-1	TGCGCCAGCAGCCAAGATCAGGGTCTGAATGAAAAACTGTTTTTT	CASSQDQGLNEKLFF
-	TRBJ1-1	once	TRBV5-5	TGTGCCAGCAGCCCACCACCGGGGAGGACTGAAGCTTTCTTT	CASSPPPGRTEAFF
-	TRBJ1-2	once	TRBV29-1	TGCAGCGTTGAACCGACAGTCCCGAACTATGGCTACACCTTC	CSVEPTVPNYGYTF